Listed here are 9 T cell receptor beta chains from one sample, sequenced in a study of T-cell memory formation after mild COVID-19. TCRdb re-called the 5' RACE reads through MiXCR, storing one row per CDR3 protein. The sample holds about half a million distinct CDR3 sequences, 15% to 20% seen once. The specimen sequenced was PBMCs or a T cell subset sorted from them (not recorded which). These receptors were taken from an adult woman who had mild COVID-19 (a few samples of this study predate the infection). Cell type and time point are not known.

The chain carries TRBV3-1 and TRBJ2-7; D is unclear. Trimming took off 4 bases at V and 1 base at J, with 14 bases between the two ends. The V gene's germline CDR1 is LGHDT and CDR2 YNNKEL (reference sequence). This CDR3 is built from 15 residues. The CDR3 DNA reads TGTGCCAGCAGCCCGGGCGTCCTAGTTTCCTACGAGCAGTACTTC. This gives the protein CASSPGVLVSYEQYF.

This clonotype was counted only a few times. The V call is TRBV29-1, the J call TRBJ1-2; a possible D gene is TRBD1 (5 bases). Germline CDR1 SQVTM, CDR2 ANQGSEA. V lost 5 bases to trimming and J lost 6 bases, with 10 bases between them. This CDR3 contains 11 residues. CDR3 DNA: TGCAGCGTTACAGGAGACCATGGCTACACCTTC. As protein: CSVTGDHGYTF.

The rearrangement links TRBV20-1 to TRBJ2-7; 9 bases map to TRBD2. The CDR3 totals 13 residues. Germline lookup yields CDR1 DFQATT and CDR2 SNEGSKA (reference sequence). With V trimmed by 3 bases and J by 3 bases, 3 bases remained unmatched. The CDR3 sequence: CSASPTSGYEQYF. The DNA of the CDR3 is TGCAGTGCTAGCCCGACTAGCGGCTACGAGCAGTACTTC.

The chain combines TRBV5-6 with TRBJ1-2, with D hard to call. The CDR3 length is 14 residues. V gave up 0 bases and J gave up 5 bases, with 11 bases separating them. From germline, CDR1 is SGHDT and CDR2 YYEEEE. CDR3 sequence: CASSLGGRRYGYTF. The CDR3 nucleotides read TGTGCCAGCAGCTTGGGAGGGCGGAGATATGGCTACACCTTC.

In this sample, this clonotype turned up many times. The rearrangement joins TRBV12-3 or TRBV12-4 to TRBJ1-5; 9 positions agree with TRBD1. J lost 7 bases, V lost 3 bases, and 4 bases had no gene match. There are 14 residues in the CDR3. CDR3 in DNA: TGTGCCAGCAGTTTGGGACAGGGAAGGCAGCCCCAGCATTTT. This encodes CASSLGQGRQPQHF.

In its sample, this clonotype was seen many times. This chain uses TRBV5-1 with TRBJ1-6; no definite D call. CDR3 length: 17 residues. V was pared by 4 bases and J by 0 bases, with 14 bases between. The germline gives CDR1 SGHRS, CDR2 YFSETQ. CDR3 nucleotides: TGCGCCAGCAGCCCCCTAGGTGACCCCTCCTATAATTCACCCCTCCACTTT. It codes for CASSPLGDPSYNSPLHF.

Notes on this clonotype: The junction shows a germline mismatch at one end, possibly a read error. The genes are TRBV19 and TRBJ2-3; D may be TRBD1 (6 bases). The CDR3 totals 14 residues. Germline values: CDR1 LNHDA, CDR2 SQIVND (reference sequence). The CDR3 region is CASGWGLSTDTQYF. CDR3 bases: TGCGCTTCAGGGTGGGGGCTGAGCACAGATACGCAGTATTTT. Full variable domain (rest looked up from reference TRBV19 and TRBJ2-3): DGGITQSPKYLFRKEGQNVTLSCEQNLNHDAMYWYRQDPGQGLRLIYYSQIVNDFQKGDIAEGYSVSREKKESFPLTVTSAQKNPTAFYLCASGWGLSTDTQYFGPGTRLTVL.

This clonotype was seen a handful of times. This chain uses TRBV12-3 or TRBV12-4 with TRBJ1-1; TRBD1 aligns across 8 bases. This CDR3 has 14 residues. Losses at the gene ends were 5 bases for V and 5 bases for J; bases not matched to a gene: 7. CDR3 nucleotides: TGTGCCAGCAGTCCGGGACAGGCCTCGACTGAAGCTTTCTTT. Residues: CASSPGQASTEAFF.

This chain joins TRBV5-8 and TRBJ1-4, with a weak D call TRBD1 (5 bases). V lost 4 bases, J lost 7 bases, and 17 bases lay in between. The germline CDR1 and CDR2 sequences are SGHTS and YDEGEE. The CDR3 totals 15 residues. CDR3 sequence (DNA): TGTGCCAGCAGCAACCGGGACCCGCGTCGTGAAAAACTGTTTTTT. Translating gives CASSNRDPRREKLFF.